This T cell receptor beta chain was retrieved from a study of regulatory T cells in long-lasting Graves disease (dated by TCRdb to the early 2020s). Turning to the overall study: To count as having persistent Graves' disease, a patient had to have received antithyroid drug treatment for over 5 years with TSH receptor autoantibodies remaining persistently positive. Peripheral blood TCR sequencing and RNA sequencing compared persistent Graves' disease patients with newly diagnosed Graves' disease patients. The study took place in China and was registered as a clinical trial. A total of roughly 33 samples underwent TCR sequencing: around 13 from persistent and around 20 from newly diagnosed Graves' disease patients. Antithyroid drugs had been taken for approximately 9.5 years on average by persistent Graves' disease patients in the clinical cohort.

Taken with the paper, the label for time point translates to: persistent/refractory GD, antithyroid drugs over 5 years with positive TRAb. For both TCR sequencing and RNA sequencing, RNA was extracted from PBMCs using TRIzol. The diagnosis of Graves' disease followed American Thyroid Association guidelines. Patients for the study were recruited at an endocrinology department in Xi'an, China. Each patient gave 9 to 10 milliliters of peripheral blood, collected in an EDTA anticoagulant tube. Ficoll Paque Plus density gradient separation was used to isolate PBMCs, and no further T cell sorting was done. An Agilent 2100 Bioanalyzer and agarose gel were used to assess RNA quality, and a NanoDrop 2000 was used to measure RNA concentration. The CDR3 spans 13 residues, from the cysteine through the phenylalanine. The read is trimmed to its CDR3 DNA, 39 bases read in frame from base 1. The germline V gene encodes CDR1 SGHRS and CDR2 YFSETQ.

The research as a whole found: The authors noted that the small sample size was a limitation that may lower accuracy. Preferential use of TRBV28, TRBJ1-2 and TRBJ2-5 was observed in persistent disease, whereas TRBV20-1 and TRBJ2-1 were favored in newly diagnosed disease. Persistent Graves' disease patients showed lower TCR Shannon entropy and fewer highly expanded clones than newly diagnosed patients, suggesting clonal expansion. Patients with persistent disease shared more public clonotypes (about 2,700) than newly diagnosed patients did (nearly 1,000). The study examined only peripheral blood because the primary lesion, thyroid tissue, could not be accessed. Only the TCR beta chain was sequenced and analyzed.

The library was prepared using multiplex PCR. For sequencing, an Illumina HiSeq 4000 was employed. To build TCR beta libraries, CDR3 regions were amplified by Arm-PCR using iRepertoire HTBI primers. Gel purification was performed on PCR products prior to sequencing. Per the authors' processing: Across samples, roughly 60 TRBV and 13 to 15 TRBJ segments were identified and used for gene usage analysis of CDR3 amino acid clonotypes. COPE and FqMerger were used to merge filtered high-quality paired reads into contigs. BLAST was used to align contigs to the IMGT TRBV, TRBD and TRBJ reference genes, and CDR3 was defined following IMGT. Any clonotype with a frequency above 0.1% was classified as a highly expanded clone. Repertoire diversity was measured by Shannon entropy, and V-J evenness by the Gini coefficient. A clonotype found in more than one individual was treated as public. The public reads were reprocessed in TCRdb via fastp at Q25 and MiXCR, keeping in-frame beta chains. Each record represents a unique CDR3 protein, reported with the most common genes and DNA among its rows. TCRdb assigned the V and J calls; the authors' analysis was not used. This sample has around 460,000 distinct CDR3 sequences in its table, and 20% to 25% of those were observed once. Of the sample, roughly 7.7% falls within the top ten clones.

Regarding this clonotype: Its target antigen remains unknown. At one of its ends the junction is not consistent with the germline gene, which may arise from a read error.

The sequences come from peripheral blood mononuclear cells (PBMCs), collected when the disease was refractory, from a patient treated with antithyroid drugs. This receptor was identified in a female donor with Graves disease. The V and J genes are TRBV5-1 and TRBJ2-5; the D segment cannot be called with confidence. The CDR3 in this case is CTSSPEYQETQYF. The nucleotide sequence reads TGCACCAGCAGCCCCGAGTACCAAGAGACCCAATACTTC.